Here is one T cell receptor (beta chain) with its context. Researchers sorted participants into cohorts using their self-reported clinical history. These data belong to a study of blood T cell repertoires in COVID-19. Background on the study: Sites across the United States, Italy and Spain contributed samples from acute and convalescent COVID-19.

Authors' analysis steps: Amplifying reference gene primers gave estimates of nucleated cell counts. Measured with immunoSEQ multiplex PCR; TCRdb has only the in-frame clones, and not every one. V and J calls and clone size are as listed in that table; D and trimming were resolved from the DNA. The table has some 400,000 clones, just over 90% seen once. The TCR originated in a woman between 35 and 50 years old who had been exposed to COVID-19. Specimen: PBMCs or T cells enriched from blood (not recorded which).

CDR3 sequence: CASSPQGASNYGYTF. The CDR3 DNA follows: TGTGCCAGCTCACCACAGGGGGCCTCCAACTATGGCTACACCTTC. The V gene is TRBV18, the J gene TRBJ1-2; 7 bases are shared with TRBD1. The CDR3 loop spans 15 amino acids. Germline trimming cut 1 base from V and 2 bases from J; bases unmatched to any gene: 4. Germline CDR1 and CDR2: KGHSH and LQKENI.